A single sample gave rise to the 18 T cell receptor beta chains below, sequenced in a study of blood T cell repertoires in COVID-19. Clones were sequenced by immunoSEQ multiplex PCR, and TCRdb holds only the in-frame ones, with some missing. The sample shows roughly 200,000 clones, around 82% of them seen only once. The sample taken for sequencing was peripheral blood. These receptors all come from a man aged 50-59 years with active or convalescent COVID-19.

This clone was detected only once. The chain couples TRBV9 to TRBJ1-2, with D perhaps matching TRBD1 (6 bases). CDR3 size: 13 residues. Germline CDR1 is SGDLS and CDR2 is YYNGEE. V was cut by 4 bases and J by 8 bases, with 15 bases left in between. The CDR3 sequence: CASSPTGGGGYTF. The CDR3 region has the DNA TGTGCCAGCAGCCCTACGGGGGGCGGCGGCTACACCTTC. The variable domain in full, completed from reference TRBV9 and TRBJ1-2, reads DSGVTQTPKHLITATGQRVTLRCSPRSGDLSVYWYQQSLDQGLQFLIQYYNGEERAKGNILERFSAQQFPDLHSELNLSSLELGDSALYFCASSPTGGGGYTFGSGTRLTVV.

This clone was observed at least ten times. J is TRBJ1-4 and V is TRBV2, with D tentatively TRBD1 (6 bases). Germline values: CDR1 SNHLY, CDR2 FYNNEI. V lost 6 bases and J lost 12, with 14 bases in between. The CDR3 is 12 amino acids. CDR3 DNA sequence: TGTGCCAGCAGGGATACAGGGAGGGAACTGTTTTTT. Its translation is CASRDTGRELFF. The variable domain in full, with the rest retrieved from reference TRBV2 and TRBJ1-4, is EPEVTQTPSHQVTQMGQEVILRCVPISNHLYFYWYRQILGQKVEFLVSFYNNEISEKSEIFDDQFSVERPDGSNFTLKIRSTKLEDSAMYFCASRDTGRELFFGSGTQLSVL.

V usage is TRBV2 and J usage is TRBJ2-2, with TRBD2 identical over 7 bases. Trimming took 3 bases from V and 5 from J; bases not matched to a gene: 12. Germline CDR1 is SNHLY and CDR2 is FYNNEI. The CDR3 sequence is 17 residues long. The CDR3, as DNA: TGTGCCAGCAGTGAGAAGAGCGGGGCGACGTGGACCGGGGAGCTGTTTTTT. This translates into CASSEKSGATWTGELFF.

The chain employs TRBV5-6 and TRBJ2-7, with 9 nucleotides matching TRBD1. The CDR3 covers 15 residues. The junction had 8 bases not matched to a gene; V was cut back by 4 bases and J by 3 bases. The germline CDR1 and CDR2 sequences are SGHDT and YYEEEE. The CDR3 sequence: CASSGWDRELYEQYF. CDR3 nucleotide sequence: TGTGCCAGCAGCGGATGGGACAGGGAACTCTACGAGCAGTACTTC.

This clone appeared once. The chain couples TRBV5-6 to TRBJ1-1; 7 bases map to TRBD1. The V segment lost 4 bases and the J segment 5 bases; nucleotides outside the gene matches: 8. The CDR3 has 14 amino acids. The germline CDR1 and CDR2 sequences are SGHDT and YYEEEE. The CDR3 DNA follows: TGTGCCAGCAGCAGAGGGGACAGCAGAACTGAAGCTTTCTTT. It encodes CASSRGDSRTEAFF. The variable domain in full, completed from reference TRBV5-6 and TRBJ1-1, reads DAGVTQSPTHLIKTRGQQVTLRCSPKSGHDTVSWYQQALGQGPQFIFQYYEEEERQRGNFPDRFSGHQFPNYSSELNVNALLLGDSALYLCASSRGDSRTEAFFGQGTRLTVV.

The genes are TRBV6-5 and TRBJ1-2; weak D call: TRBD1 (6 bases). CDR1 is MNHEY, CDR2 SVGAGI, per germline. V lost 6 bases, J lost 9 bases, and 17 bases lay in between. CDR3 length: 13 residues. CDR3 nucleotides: TGTGCCAGCAGATGGAGGGGGGGTGGTAGCTACACCTTC. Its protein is CASRWRGGGSYTF.

The CDR3 reads CASSTRGLAGTYEQYF. The CDR3 coding sequence is TGTGCCAGCAGTACCCGGGGACTAGCGGGAACCTACGAGCAGTACTTC. J is TRBJ2-7 and V is TRBV6-2 or TRBV6-3, with 13 bases aligning to TRBD2. The CDR3 contains 16 residues. Germline CDR1 and CDR2: MNHEY and SVGEGT. V gave up 5 bases and J gave up 2 bases; unmatched junction bases: 6.

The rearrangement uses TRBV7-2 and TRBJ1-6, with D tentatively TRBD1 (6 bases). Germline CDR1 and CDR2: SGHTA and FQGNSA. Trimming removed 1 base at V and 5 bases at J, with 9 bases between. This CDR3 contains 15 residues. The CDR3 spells CASSLVQGNNSPLHF. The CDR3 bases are TGTGCCAGCAGCTTAGTTCAGGGGAATAATTCACCCCTCCACTTT.

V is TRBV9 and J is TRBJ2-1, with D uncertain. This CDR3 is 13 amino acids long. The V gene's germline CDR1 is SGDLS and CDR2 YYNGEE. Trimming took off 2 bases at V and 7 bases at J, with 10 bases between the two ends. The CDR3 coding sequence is TGTGCCAGCAGCGTTCATAATCGGAATGAGCAGTTCTTC. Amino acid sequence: CASSVHNRNEQFF. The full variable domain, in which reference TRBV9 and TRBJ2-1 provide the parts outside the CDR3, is DSGVTQTPKHLITATGQRVTLRCSPRSGDLSVYWYQQSLDQGLQFLIQYYNGEERAKGNILERFSAQQFPDLHSELNLSSLELGDSALYFCASSVHNRNEQFFGPGTRLTVL.

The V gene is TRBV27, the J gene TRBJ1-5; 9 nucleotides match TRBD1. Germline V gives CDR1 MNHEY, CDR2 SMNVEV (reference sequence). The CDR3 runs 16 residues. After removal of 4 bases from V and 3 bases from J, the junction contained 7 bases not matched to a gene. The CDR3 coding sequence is TGTGCCAGCAGTTCCGTGGGGGACAGGGCCAATCAGCCCCAGCATTTT. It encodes CASSSVGDRANQPQHF.

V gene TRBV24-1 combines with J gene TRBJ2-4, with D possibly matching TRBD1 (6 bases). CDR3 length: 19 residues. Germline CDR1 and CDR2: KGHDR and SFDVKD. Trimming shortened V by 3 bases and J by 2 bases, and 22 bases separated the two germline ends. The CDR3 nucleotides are TGTGCCACCAGTGATCAAGCTTACAGGGTAATTATATCCAAAAACATTCAGTACTTC. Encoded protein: CATSDQAYRVIISKNIQYF.

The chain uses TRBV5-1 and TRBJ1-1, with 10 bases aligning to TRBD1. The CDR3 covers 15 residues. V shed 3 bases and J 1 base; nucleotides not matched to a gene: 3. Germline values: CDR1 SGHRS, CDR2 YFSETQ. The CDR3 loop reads CASSSRDRGNTEAFF. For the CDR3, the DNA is TGCGCCAGCAGCTCCCGGGACAGGGGGAACACTGAAGCTTTCTTT. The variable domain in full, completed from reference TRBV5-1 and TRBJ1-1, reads KAGVTQTPRYLIKTRGQQVTLSCSPISGHRSVSWYQQTPGQGLQFLFEYFSETQRNKGNFPGRFSGRQFSNSRSEMNVSTLELGDSALYLCASSSRDRGNTEAFFGQGTRLTVV.

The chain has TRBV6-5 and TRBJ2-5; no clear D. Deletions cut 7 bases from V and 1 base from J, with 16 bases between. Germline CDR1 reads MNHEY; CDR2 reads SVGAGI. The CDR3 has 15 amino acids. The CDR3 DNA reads TGTGCCAGCAAACCCCGAGGTGGAGTCCAAGAGACCCAGTACTTC. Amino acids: CASKPRGGVQETQYF.

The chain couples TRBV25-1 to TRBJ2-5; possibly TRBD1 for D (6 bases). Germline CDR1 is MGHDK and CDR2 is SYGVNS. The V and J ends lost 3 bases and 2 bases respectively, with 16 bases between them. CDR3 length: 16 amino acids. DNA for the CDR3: TGTGCCAGCAGTGACCCTTTGGGGGACACGCAAGAGACCCAGTACTTC. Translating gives CASSDPLGDTQETQYF.

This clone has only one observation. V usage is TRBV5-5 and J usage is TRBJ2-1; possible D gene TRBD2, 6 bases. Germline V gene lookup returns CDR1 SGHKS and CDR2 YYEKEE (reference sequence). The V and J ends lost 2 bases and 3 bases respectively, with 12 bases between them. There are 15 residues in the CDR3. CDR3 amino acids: CASSFGTGVYNEQFF. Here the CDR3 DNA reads TGTGCCAGCAGCTTCGGGACTGGGGTCTACAATGAGCAGTTCTTC.

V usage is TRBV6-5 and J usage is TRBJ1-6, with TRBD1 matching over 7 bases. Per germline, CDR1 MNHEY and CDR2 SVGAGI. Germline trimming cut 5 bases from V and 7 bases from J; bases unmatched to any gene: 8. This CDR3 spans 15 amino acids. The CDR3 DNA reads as TGTGCCAGCAGTAAACGAGACAGGGAGAATTCACCCCTCCACTTT. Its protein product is CASSKRDRENSPLHF.

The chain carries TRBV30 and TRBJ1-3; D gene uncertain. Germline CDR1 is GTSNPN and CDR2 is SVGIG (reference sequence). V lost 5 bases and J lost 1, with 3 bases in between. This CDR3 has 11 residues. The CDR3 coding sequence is TGTGCCTGGGCGTCTGGAAACACCATATATTTT. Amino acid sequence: CAWASGNTIYF. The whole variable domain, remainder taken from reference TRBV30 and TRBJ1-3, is SQTIHQWPATLVQPVGSPLSLECTVEGTSNPNLYWYRQAAGRGLQLLFYSVGIGQISSEVPQNLSASRPQDRQFILSSKKLLLSDSGFYLCAWASGNTIYFGEGSWLTVV.

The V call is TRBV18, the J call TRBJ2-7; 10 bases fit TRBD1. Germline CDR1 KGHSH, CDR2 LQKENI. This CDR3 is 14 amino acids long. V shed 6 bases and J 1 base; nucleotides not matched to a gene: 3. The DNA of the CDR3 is TGTGCCAGCTCCGAGGGACAGGGGTCCTACGAGCAGTACTTC. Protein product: CASSEGQGSYEQYF.